A selection of T cell receptor beta chains follows, all from one sample in a study of OX40 agonist ivuxolimab in advanced cancers. Clones were sequenced by immunoSEQ multiplex PCR, and TCRdb holds only the in-frame ones, with some missing. This table has over 55,000 clones, 88% appearing once. Sequenced here: CD4+ or CD8+ T cells sorted from blood, sampled in a trial of the OX40 agonist ivuxolimab. These receptors all come from an adult with an advanced solid tumor such as melanoma, head and neck, liver or kidney cancer. The CDR3 runs from the conserved cysteine through the conserved F or W. The D gene is left open where the match is weak.

V gene: TRBV27
D gene: NA
J gene: TRBJ2-1
CDR3 DNA: TGTGCCAGCAGTTTAGAAGCGGTCGCCTACAATGAGCAGTTCTTC
CDR3 protein: CASSLEAVAYNEQFF

V gene: TRBV5-4
D gene: NA
J gene: TRBJ2-1
CDR3 DNA: TGTGCCAGCAGCCCCGGGTATACGGGGGAGCAGTTCTTC
CDR3 protein: CASSPGYTGEQFF

V gene: TRBV10-3
D gene: NA
J gene: TRBJ2-7
CDR3 DNA: TGTGCCATCAGTGACAGTTCGTTGGGAGGAAGTACCTACGAGCAGTACTTC
CDR3 protein: CAISDSSLGGSTYEQYF

V gene: TRBV29-1
D gene: NA
J gene: TRBJ1-3
CDR3 DNA: TGCAGCGTTGAAGAGGTGGGGGGCGCCGGGCCCGGAAACACCATATATTTT
CDR3 protein: CSVEEVGGAGPGNTIYF

V gene: TRBV10-3
D gene: TRBD1
J gene: TRBJ2-5
CDR3 DNA: TGTGCCATCAGCCCCGGGACAGGGAAGGGACAAGAGACCCAGTACTTC
CDR3 protein: CAISPGTGKGQETQYF

V gene: TRBV7-7
D gene: TRBD1
J gene: TRBJ1-5
CDR3 DNA: TGTGCCAGCAGCGGACAGGAGACAAATCAGCCCCAGCATTTT
CDR3 protein: CASSGQETNQPQHF

V gene: TRBV5-4
D gene: NA
J gene: TRBJ1-2
CDR3 DNA: TGTGCCAGCAGCTTGGGGACAGAGATCCCTAACTATGGCTACACCTTC
CDR3 protein: CASSLGTEIPNYGYTF

V gene: TRBV2
D gene: NA
J gene: TRBJ2-7
CDR3 DNA: TGTGCCAGCAGTCCCTACGAGCAGTACTTC
CDR3 protein: CASSPYEQYF

V gene: TRBV27
D gene: TRBD1
J gene: TRBJ2-7
CDR3 DNA: TGTGCCAGCAGTTTACGGGTTTACGGATCCGAGCCAGGGGGCTACGAGCAGTACTTC
CDR3 protein: CASSLRVYGSEPGGYEQYF

V gene: TRBV28
D gene: NA
J gene: TRBJ2-5
CDR3 DNA: TGTGCCAGCAGTGAAGTGGGGGAGACCCAGTACTTC
CDR3 protein: CASSEVGETQYF

V gene: TRBV7-9
D gene: TRBD1
J gene: TRBJ2-5
CDR3 DNA: TGTGCCAGCAGCTCGACAGGGGGAGGTGAGACCCAGTACTTC
CDR3 protein: CASSSTGGGETQYF

V gene: TRBV6-5
D gene: NA
J gene: TRBJ1-1
CDR3 DNA: TGTGCCAGCAGTTACGGAGACAGTGATACTGAAGCTTTCTTT
CDR3 protein: CASSYGDSDTEAFF

V gene: TRBV11-2
D gene: NA
J gene: TRBJ2-2
CDR3 DNA: TGTGCCAGCAGCTTATCAGGATCCGGGGAGCTGTTTTTT
CDR3 protein: CASSLSGSGELFF

V gene: TRBV7-6
D gene: NA
J gene: TRBJ2-3
CDR3 DNA: TGTGCCAGCAGCTTAGGCTACGGGACACCAGACACAGATACGCAGTATTTT
CDR3 protein: CASSLGYGTPDTDTQYF